The clone carrying this T cell receptor (beta chain) was counted at least ten times. Researchers attached unique molecular identifiers to individual cDNA molecules. TCRdb recomputed calls from the 5' RACE reads with MiXCR, one row per CDR3 protein. The table has around 27,000 distinct CDR3 sequences, about 2.9% seen once; the top ten hold 0.7% to 0.9%. V gave up 6 bases and J gave up 8 bases, with 16 bases separating them. Germline CDR1 and CDR2: MNHNY and SVGAGI (reference sequence). The CDR3 is 13 amino acids. This specimen belongs to a study of early T cells in non-severe SARS-CoV-2 infection. Across the whole study: Sequencing was performed on bulk RNA from unsorted whole blood, leaving chains unpaired.

This sequence joins TRBV6-6 and TRBJ1-2, with D perhaps matching TRBD1 (6 bases). Specimen: whole blood. The sequence was collected from an adult who was a healthcare worker with PCR-confirmed SARS-CoV-2 infection or an uninfected control (not recorded which). DNA of the CDR3: TGTGCCAGCAGCCGGAGGGGGGATGAAGGCTACACCTTC. Protein sequence: CASSRRGDEGYTF.